This entry lists 2 T cell receptor beta chains sequenced from one sample in a study of blood T cell repertoires in COVID-19. Assay: immunoSEQ multiplex PCR; the TCRdb copy retains only in-frame clones and omits some. Of 300,000 to 350,000 clones in the sample, around 88% were seen once. Sample: peripheral blood. These TCRs come from a man aged 25 to 40 with active or convalescent COVID-19.

In this sample, this clone turned up a few times. This chain joins TRBV30 and TRBJ1-4; D is possibly TRBD1 (6 bases). This CDR3 comprises 14 residues. V lost 5 bases and J 3 bases, leaving 13 bases between the germline ends. CDR1 GTSNPN and CDR2 SVGIG come from the germline V gene (reference sequence). As DNA, the CDR3 is TGTGCCTGGGCAGGGGTAGGAGCTAATGAAAAACTGTTTTTT. The encoded protein is CAWAGVGANEKLFF. The complete variable domain, with remaining parts taken from reference TRBV30 and TRBJ1-4, reads SQTIHQWPATLVQPVGSPLSLECTVEGTSNPNLYWYRQAAGRGLQLLFYSVGIGQISSEVPQNLSASRPQDRQFILSSKKLLLSDSGFYLCAWAGVGANEKLFFGSGTQLSVL.

The chain links TRBV4-3 to TRBJ2-1; 7 nucleotides agree with TRBD2. The CDR3 consists of 19 residues. The V gene end was trimmed by 6 bases and the J gene end by 0 bases; junction bases not matched to a gene: 17. In germline, CDR1 is LGHNA, CDR2 YSLEER. DNA for the CDR3: TGCGCCAGCAGTCCCTCACCTAGCGGCCTTCTCCTCTCCTACAATGAGCAGTTCTTC. It is translated as CASSPSPSGLLLSYNEQFF.